These T cell receptor beta chains were read from a single sample in a study of T cell repertoires in cytomegalovirus infection. TCRdb analysed the reads with MiXCR anew, one entry per CDR3 protein. The sample has 200,000 to 250,000 distinct CDR3 sequences; approximately 22% are singletons. Specimen: CD8+ T cells from PBMCs. Every receptor here comes from a human donor in good health (CMV status not recorded). Some clones in this sample may be carry-over from other donors' samples. CDR3s include the opening cysteine and the closing phenylalanine or tryptophan. Each record gives: clone size, V gene, D gene, CDR3 length, J gene, CDR3 DNA, CDR3 protein. The D gene is left open where the match is weak. Expanded clones get a size class; other rows say once, few or many, or leave the size out.

>many|TRBV28|-|13|TRBJ1-5
TGTGCCAGCCGCAGAGGGGAGGGGGAGCCCCAGCATTTT
CASRRGEGEPQHF
>few|TRBV14|-|13|TRBJ2-7
TGTGCCAGCAGCCAAGACCTGCTCTACGAGCAGTACTTC
CASSQDLLYEQYF
>many|TRBV4-2|TRBD2|14|TRBJ2-5
TGTGCCAGCAGCCTAGCGGGGGGATGGGAGACCCAGTACTTC
CASSLAGGWETQYF
>-|TRBV29-1|TRBD1|14|TRBJ2-7
TGCAGCGCTGAGGCAGGCAGGGGGACCTACGAGCAGTACTTC
CSAEAGRGTYEQYF
>-|TRBV20-1|-|16|TRBJ2-1
TGCAGTGCTAGTGCTAGGTCAGGGTGGGAATATTATGAGCAGTTCTTC
CSASARSGWEYYEQFF
>many|TRBV7-9|-|16|TRBJ2-7
TGTGCCAGCAGCTCCGTAAGGTCCACTGACACCTACGAGCAGTACTTC
CASSSVRSTDTYEQYF
>-|TRBV29-1|-|13|TRBJ2-7
TGCAGCGTTGACGGGGAGAGCTCCTACGAGCAGTACTTC
CSVDGESSYEQYF
>once|TRBV4-1|TRBD1|14|TRBJ2-5
TGCGCCAGCAGCCAAACAGGGGCGGAGGAGACCCAGTACTTC
CASSQTGAEETQYF
>-|TRBV29-1|TRBD1|16|TRBJ2-2
TGCAGCGGCATAAATGGGGGGGACAGGGGACCCGGGGAGCTGTTTTTT
CSGINGGDRGPGELFF
>many|TRBV7-8|-|16|TRBJ2-1
TGTGCCAGCAGCTTAGCCCTGCCGTCCGAGTACAATGAGCAGTTCTTC
CASSLALPSEYNEQFF
>-|TRBV7-8|-|15|TRBJ2-3
TGTGCCAGCAGCTGGGGCGGGGCGAGCACAGATACGCAGTATTTT
CASSWGGASTDTQYF
>-|TRBV7-6|-|15|TRBJ1-2
TGTGCCAGCAGCTCGTCCTACGCGGGGCAGTATGGCTACACCTTC
CASSSSYAGQYGYTF
>-|TRBV7-9|-|12|TRBJ2-2
TGTGCCAGCAGCTCCCGGCGTGAGGAGCTGTTTTTT
CASSSRREELFF
>-|TRBV15|-|14|TRBJ1-4
TGTGCCACCAGCCGTCAGGGGACTAATGAAAAACTGTTTTTT
CATSRQGTNEKLFF
>few|TRBV30|-|11|TRBJ2-5
TGTGCCTGGAACGGTCTGGAGACCCAGTACTTC
CAWNGLETQYF
>many|TRBV7-9|-|15|TRBJ2-5
TGTGCCAGCAGCTTAGAGGTCTCTCCTCAAGAGACCCAGTACTTC
CASSLEVSPQETQYF
>-|TRBV7-9|TRBD2|15|TRBJ2-3
TGTGCCAGCAGTTGGAGCGGGGGATACACAGATACGCAGTATTTT
CASSWSGGYTDTQYF
>few|TRBV20-1|-|14|TRBJ2-7
TGCAGTGCAGGAACCGGGACTGAATCCTACGAGCAGTACTTC
CSAGTGTESYEQYF
>few|TRBV28|-|16|TRBJ1-5
TGTGCCAGCAGTCCCTACGTCGACGGTCAAAATCAGCCCCAGCATTTT
CASSPYVDGQNQPQHF
>many|TRBV28|-|15|TRBJ2-1
TGTGCCAGCACGATCGGGACGGCGACCTACAATGAGCAGTTCTTC
CASTIGTATYNEQFF
>many|TRBV28|TRBD1|14|TRBJ2-7
TGTGCCAGCAGTTCAGACAGGGGCTGGGACGAGCAGTACTTC
CASSSDRGWDEQYF
>-|TRBV7-9|TRBD1|15|TRBJ1-5
TGTGCCAGCAGCTCCGACAGGGGCCTGGATCAGCCCCAGCATTTT
CASSSDRGLDQPQHF
>many|TRBV7-8|-|16|TRBJ2-1
TGTGCCAGCAGCTTAGTGGGACGGCGAGCCTACAATGAGCAGTTCTTC
CASSLVGRRAYNEQFF
>-|TRBV19|TRBD2|13|TRBJ2-1
TGTGCCAGTAGTATGGGACTAGCCATAAAGCAGTTCTTC
CASSMGLAIKQFF
>few|TRBV2|-|13|TRBJ2-7
TGTGCCAGCAGTAACCTTTTCGGAAATAAGCAGTACTTC
CASSNLFGNKQYF
>few|TRBV6-5|TRBD2|18|TRBJ2-1
TGTGCCAGCAGTTACTCTTCTCCTAGCGGGGGAGCTGACAATGAGCAGTTCTTC
CASSYSSPSGGADNEQFF
>few|TRBV20-1|-|13|TRBJ1-1
TGCAGTGCTAGTGACAGGTTGAACACTGAAGCTTTCTTT
CSASDRLNTEAFF
>-|TRBV29-1|-|13|TRBJ2-1
TGCAGCGCCGGGGGTTCCGACTACAATGAGCAGTTCTTC
CSAGGSDYNEQFF
>few|TRBV20-1|TRBD1|14|TRBJ2-1
TGCAGTGCTCTACAGGGGGCTGGTGACAATGAGCAGTTCTTC
CSALQGAGDNEQFF